This TCR beta chain was sequenced for a study of identical twins. Findings and caveats of the study: Researchers reported weaker excess twin sharing in beta out-of-frame sequences.

This clonotype occurred a few times. Its antigen remains unidentified. TCRdb independently ran MiXCR on the 5' RACE reads; one entry per CDR3 protein. The sample shows approximately 620,000 distinct CDR3 sequences, under 9% of them seen only once. V was pared by 7 bases and J by 0 bases, with 13 bases between. Germline V gives CDR1 MNHNS, CDR2 SASEGT. This CDR3 contains 16 residues. These data are also associated with another study on yellow fever vaccine responses in identical twins.

The TCR comes from a young woman in good health. The sample comprised PBMCs. V usage is TRBV6-1 and J usage is TRBJ1-6; maybe TRBD1 (5 bases). The CDR3 bases are TGTGCCAGCAACCGGGGGGGGAGCTCCTATAATTCACCCCTCCACTTT. This encodes CASNRGGSSYNSPLHF.